The T cell receptor (beta chain) described here comes from a study of blood T cell repertoires in COVID-19. Study context: Sample material is recorded as cDNA or gDNA derived from T cells, B-cell-depleted T cells, or PBMCs.

This clone was counted only a few times. The assay was immunoSEQ multiplex PCR, and TCRdb's table has in-frame clones only and misses some. In the table there are tens of thousands of clones, approximately 87% of which are singletons. CDR3 length equals 13 residues. CDR1 and CDR2 from the germline V gene are MNHEY and SVGAGI. V gave up 2 bases and J gave up 4 bases; unmatched junction bases: 1. This rearrangement joins TRBV6-5 to TRBJ2-5, with TRBD2 matching over 7 bases. The receptor was derived from a woman in her sixties with COVID-19, enrolled during active disease. The sequenced sample was peripheral blood. CDR3 in DNA: TGTGCCAGCAGTTACGGCGGGAGAGAGACCCAGTACTTC. This gives the protein CASSYGGRETQYF.